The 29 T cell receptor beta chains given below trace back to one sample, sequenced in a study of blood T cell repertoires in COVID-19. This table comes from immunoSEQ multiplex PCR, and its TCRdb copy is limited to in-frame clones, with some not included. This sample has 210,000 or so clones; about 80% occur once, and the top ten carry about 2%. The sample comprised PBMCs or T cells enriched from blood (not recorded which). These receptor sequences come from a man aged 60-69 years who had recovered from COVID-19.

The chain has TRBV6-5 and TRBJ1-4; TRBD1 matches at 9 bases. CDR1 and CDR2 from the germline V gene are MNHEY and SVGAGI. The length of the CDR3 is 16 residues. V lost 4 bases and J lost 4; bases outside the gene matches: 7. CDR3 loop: CASSSGTGRVNEKLFF. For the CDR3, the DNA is TGTGCCAGCAGTTCCGGGACAGGGCGAGTTAATGAAAAACTGTTTTTT.

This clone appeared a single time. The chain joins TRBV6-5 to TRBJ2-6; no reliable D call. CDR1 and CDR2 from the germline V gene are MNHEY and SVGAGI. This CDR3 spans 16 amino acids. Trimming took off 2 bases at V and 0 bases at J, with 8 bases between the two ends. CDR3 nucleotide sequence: TGTGCCAGCAGTTACGCTATCCGCTCTGGGGCCAACGTCCTGACTTTC. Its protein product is CASSYAIRSGANVLTF.

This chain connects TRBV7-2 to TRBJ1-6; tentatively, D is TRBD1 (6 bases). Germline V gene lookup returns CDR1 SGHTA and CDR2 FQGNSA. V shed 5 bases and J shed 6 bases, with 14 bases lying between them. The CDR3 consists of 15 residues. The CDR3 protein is CASSAQDRTNSPLHF. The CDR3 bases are TGTGCCAGCAGCGCGCAGGACAGAACTAATTCACCCCTCCACTTT.

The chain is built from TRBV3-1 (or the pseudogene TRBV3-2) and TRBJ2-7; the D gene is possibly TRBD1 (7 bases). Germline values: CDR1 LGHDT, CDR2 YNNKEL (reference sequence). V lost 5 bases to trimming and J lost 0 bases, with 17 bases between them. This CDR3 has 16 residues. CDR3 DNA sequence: TGTGCCAGCAGCTTAGGCGGGGACAGCAGCTCCTACGAGCAGTACTTC. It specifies CASSLGGDSSSYEQYF.

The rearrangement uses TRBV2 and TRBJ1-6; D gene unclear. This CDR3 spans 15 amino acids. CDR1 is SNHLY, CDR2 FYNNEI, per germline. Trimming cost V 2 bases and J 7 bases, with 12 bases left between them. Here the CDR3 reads CASSETDLTNSPLHF. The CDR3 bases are TGTGCCAGCAGTGAAACAGACCTAACCAATTCACCCCTCCACTTT.

Written as DNA, the CDR3 is TGTGCCAGCAGTAAGACAGGGGAGGGTGACTATGGCTACACCTTC. This encodes CASSKTGEGDYGYTF. The chain couples TRBV7-9 to TRBJ1-2, with TRBD1 matching 8 bases. Germline CDR1 SEHNR, CDR2 FQNEAQ (reference sequence). Trimming at V came to 6 bases and at J to 3 bases, leaving 9 bases not matched to a gene. The CDR3 spans 15 residues.

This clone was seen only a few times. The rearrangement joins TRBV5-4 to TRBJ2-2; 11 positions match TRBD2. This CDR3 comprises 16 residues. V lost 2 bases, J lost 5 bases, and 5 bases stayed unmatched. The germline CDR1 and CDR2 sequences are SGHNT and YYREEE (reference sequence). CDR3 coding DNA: TGTGCCAGCAGCTTCCTAGCGGGGGGCGGTACCGGGGAGCTGTTTTTT. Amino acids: CASSFLAGGGTGELFF.

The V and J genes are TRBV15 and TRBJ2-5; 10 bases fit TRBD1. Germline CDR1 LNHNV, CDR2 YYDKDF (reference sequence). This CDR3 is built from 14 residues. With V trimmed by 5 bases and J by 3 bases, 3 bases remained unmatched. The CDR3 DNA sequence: TGTGCCACCAGCGGGGACAGGGGAGAAGAGACCCAGTACTTC. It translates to CATSGDRGEETQYF.

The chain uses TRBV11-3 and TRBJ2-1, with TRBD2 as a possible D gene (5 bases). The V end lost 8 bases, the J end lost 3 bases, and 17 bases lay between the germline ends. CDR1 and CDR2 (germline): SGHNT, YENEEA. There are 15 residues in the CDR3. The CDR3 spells CASAAEDGDYNEQFF. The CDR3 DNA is TGTGCCAGCGCCGCCGAGGACGGGGACTACAATGAGCAGTTCTTC. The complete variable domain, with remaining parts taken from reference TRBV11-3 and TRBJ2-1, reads EAGVVQSPRYKIIEKKQPVAFWCNPISGHNTLYWYLQNLGQGPELLIRYENEEAVDDSQLPKDRFSAERLKGVDSTLKIQPAELGDSAVYLCASAAEDGDYNEQFFGPGTRLTVL.

The CDR3 sequence: CSVPGTANTGELFF. The CDR3 nucleotides are TGCAGCGTTCCCGGGACAGCGAACACCGGGGAGCTGTTTTTT. The rearrangement links TRBV29-1 to TRBJ2-2; 7 nucleotides line up with TRBD1. Losses at the gene ends were 5 bases for V and 0 bases for J; bases not matched to a gene: 3. This CDR3 region has 14 residues. CDR1 and CDR2 from the germline V gene are SQVTM and ANQGSEA.

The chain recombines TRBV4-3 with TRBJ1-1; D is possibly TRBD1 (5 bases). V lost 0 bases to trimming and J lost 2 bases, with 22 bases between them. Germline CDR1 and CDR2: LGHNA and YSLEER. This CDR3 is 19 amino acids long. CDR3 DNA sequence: TGCGCCAGCAGCCAAGAGAAGGCCCCAGGGCAACGAGAAAACACTGAAGCTTTCTTT. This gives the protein CASSQEKAPGQRENTEAFF.

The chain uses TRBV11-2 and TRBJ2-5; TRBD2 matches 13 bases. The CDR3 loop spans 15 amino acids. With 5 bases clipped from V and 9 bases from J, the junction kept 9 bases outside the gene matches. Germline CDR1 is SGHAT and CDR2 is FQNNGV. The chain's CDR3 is CASSQTSGGALAQYF. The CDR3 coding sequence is TGTGCCAGCAGCCAAACTAGCGGGGGGGCGTTGGCCCAGTACTTC. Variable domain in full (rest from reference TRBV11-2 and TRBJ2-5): EAGVAQSPRYKIIEKRQSVAFWCNPISGHATLYWYQQILGQGPKLLIQFQNNGVVDDSQLPKDRFSAERLKGVDSTLKIQPAKLEDSAVYLCASSQTSGGALAQYFGPGTRLLVL.

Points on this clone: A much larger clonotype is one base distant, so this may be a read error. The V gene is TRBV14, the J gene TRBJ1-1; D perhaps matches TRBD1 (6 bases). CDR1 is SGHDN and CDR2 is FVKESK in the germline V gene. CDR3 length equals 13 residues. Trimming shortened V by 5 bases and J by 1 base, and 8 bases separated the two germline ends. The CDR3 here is CASSKQGNTEAFF. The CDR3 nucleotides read TGTGCCAGCAGCAAACAGGGGAACACTGAAGCTTTCTTT.

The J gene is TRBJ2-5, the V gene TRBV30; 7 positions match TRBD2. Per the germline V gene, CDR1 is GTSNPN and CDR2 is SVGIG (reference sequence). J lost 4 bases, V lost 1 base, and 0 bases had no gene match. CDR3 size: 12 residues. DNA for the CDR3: TGTGCCTGGAGTGGCGGGGGAGAGACCCAGTACTTC. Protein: CAWSGGGETQYF.

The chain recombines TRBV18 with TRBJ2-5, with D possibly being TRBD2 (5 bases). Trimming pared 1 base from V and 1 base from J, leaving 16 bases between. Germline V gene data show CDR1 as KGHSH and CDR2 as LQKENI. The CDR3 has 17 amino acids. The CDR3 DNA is TGTGCCAGCTCACCACTCATTGCCCGGGGAGTCCAAGAGACCCAGTACTTC. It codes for CASSPLIARGVQETQYF.

The CDR3 nucleotides are TGTGCCAGCAGTTTATTCAGGGGCAATCAGCCCCAGCATTTT. As protein: CASSLFRGNQPQHF. The V and J genes are TRBV27 and TRBJ1-5, with D possibly TRBD1 on 5 matching bases. The germline V gene has CDR1 MNHEY and CDR2 SMNVEV (reference sequence). The CDR3 runs 14 residues. Trimming stripped 1 base from V and 2 bases from J, with 6 bases between.

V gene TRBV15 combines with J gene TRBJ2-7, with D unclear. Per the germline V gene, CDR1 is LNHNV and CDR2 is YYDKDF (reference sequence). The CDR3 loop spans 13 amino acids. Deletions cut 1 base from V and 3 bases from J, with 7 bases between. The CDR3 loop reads CATSRGAFYEQYF. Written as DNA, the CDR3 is TGTGCCACCAGCAGAGGGGCTTTCTACGAGCAGTACTTC.

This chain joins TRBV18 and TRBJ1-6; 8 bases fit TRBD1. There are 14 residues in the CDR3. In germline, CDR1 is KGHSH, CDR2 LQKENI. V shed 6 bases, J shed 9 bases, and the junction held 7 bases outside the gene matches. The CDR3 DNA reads TGTGCCAGCTCTCCCGACAGGGGTTCTTCACCCCTCCACTTT. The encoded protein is CASSPDRGSSPLHF.

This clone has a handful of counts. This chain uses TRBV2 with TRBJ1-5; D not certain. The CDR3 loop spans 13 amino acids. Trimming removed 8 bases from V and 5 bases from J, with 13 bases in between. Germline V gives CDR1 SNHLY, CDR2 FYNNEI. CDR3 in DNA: TGTGCCAGCGGAAAACAGCAGGATCAGCCCCAGCATTTT. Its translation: CASGKQQDQPQHF.

CDR3 sequence (DNA): TGTGCCTGGAGTGTGGGGGGTGGAACAGATACGCAGTATTTT. Amino acids: CAWSVGGGTDTQYF. The chain joins TRBV30 to TRBJ2-3; D is possibly TRBD2 (6 bases). Germline values: CDR1 GTSNPN, CDR2 SVGIG (reference sequence). CDR3 length: 14 amino acids. V dropped 0 bases and J dropped 3 bases, with 10 bases sitting between them.

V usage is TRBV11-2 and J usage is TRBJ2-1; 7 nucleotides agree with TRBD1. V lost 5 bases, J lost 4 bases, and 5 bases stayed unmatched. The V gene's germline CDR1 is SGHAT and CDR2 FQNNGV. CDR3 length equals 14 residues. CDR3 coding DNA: TGTGCCAGCAGCCCTACGGGACAGTACAATGAGCAGTTCTTC. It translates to CASSPTGQYNEQFF. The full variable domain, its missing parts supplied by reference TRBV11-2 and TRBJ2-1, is EAGVAQSPRYKIIEKRQSVAFWCNPISGHATLYWYQQILGQGPKLLIQFQNNGVVDDSQLPKDRFSAERLKGVDSTLKIQPAKLEDSAVYLCASSPTGQYNEQFFGPGTRLTVL.

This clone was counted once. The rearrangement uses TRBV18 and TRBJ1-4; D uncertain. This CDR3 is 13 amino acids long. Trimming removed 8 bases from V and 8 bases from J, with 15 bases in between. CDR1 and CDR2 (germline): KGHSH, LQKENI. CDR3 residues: CASRGQPNEKLFF. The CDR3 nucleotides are TGTGCCAGCCGCGGGCAGCCGAACGAAAAACTGTTTTTT.

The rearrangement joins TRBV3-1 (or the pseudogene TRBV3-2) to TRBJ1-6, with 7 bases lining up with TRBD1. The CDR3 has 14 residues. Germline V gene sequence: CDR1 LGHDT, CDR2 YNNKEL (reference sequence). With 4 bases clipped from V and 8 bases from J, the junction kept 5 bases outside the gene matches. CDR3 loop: CASSLQGWDSPLHF. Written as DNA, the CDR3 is TGTGCCAGCAGCCTACAGGGGTGGGATTCACCCCTCCACTTT.

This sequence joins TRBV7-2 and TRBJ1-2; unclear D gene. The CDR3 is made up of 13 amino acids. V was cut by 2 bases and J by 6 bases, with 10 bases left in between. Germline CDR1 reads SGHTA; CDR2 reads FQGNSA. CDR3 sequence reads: CASSLFTRDGYTF. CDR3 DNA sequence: TGTGCCAGCAGCTTATTTACGAGGGATGGCTACACCTTC.

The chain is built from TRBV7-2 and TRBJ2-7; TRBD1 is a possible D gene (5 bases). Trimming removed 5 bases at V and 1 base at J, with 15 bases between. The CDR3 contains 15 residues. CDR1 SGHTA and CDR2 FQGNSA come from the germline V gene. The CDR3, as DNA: TGTGCCAGCAGCCAGACGACGACAGTTTCCTACGAGCAGTACTTC. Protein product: CASSQTTTVSYEQYF.

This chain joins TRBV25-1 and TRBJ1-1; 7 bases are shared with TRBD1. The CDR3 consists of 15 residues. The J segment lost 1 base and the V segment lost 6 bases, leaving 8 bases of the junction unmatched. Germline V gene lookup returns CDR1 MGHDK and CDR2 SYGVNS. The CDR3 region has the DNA TGTGCCAGCAGGGCAAGGACAGGTCGGAACACTGAAGCTTTCTTT. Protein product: CASRARTGRNTEAFF.

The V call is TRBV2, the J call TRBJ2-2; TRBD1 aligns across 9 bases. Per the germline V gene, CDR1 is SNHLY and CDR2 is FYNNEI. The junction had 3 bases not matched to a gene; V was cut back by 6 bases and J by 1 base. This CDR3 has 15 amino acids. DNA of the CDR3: TGTGCCAGCAGAGGGGACAGGGTGAACACCGGGGAGCTGTTTTTT. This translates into CASRGDRVNTGELFF.

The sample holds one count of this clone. The CDR3 spells CASSFEGTYNSPLHF. The CDR3, as DNA: TGCGCCAGCAGCTTTGAGGGTACCTATAATTCACCCCTCCACTTT. V gene TRBV5-1 combines with J gene TRBJ1-6, with no clear D. The CDR3 extends over 15 amino acids. The germline CDR1 and CDR2 sequences are SGHRS and YFSETQ. V was shortened by 2 bases and J by 2 bases, with 8 bases between the two germline ends.

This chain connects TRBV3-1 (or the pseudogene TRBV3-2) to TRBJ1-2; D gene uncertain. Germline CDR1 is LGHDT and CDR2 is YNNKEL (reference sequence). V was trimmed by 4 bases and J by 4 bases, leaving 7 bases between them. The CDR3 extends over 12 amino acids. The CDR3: CASSPGSYGYTF. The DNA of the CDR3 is TGTGCCAGCAGCCCTGGCAGCTATGGCTACACCTTC.